This TCR beta chain came from a study of cytomegalovirus exposure and HLA in healthy donors. Findings of the study overall: V segments that were indistinguishable, TRBV6-2 and TRBV6-3 among them, were omitted from analysis.

PCR amplification relied on 60 Vbeta primers (plus 13 Jbeta primers). Method: immunoSEQ multiplex PCR; TCRdb's copy keeps in-frame clones and lacks some. The sample lists roughly 150,000 clones, roughly three quarters seen once, with around 2% in the top ten. With regard to this clone: What it recognizes is unknown.

In germline, CDR1 is MNHNS, CDR2 SASEGT. V shed 5 bases, J shed 6 bases, and the junction held 5 bases outside the gene matches. The length of the CDR3 is 15 residues. The sequenced sample consisted of PBMCs. This chain connects TRBV6-1 to TRBJ1-5, with 12 bases aligning to TRBD1. The clonotype was recovered from a man in his thirties or forties in good health and CMV-seronegative. CDR3 sequence reads: CASSSRDRGLQPQHF. The CDR3 region has the DNA TGTGCCAGCAGTTCCAGGGACAGGGGGCTTCAGCCCCAGCATTTT.